Listed here are 30 T cell receptor beta chains from one sample, sequenced in a study of T cell therapy product for transplant patients. The protocol was immunoSEQ multiplex PCR, while the TCRdb copy is restricted to in-frame clones and leaves out a portion. The sample has roughly 400 clones, 60% seen once; the top ten hold about 90%. These receptors lack a known antigen. The meaning of this label is: 20 to 25 nM rapamycin added during CMV-specific T-cell product expansion (Rapa-TCP). Sample label denotes: CMVpp65/IE-1-reactive T cells enriched by IFNgamma capture and expanded in vitro. PBMCs were stimulated for roughly 6 hours with overlapping CMV pp65 and IE-1 peptide pools at 0.5 to 0.65 ug/ml each. Positive selection by IFNgamma secretion assay kept the CMV-stimulated cells that produced IFNgamma. Irradiated autologous feeders plus either IL-7/IL-15 or IL-2 supported the IFNgamma+ cells for roughly 20 days.

The specimen sequenced was a sorted cell population cultured from PBMCs. The source of these receptors is an adult in good health.

J is TRBJ1-2 and V is TRBV6-4; 8 nucleotides agree with TRBD1. CDR1 MRHNA and CDR2 SNTAGT come from the germline V gene. This CDR3 is 13 amino acids long. V shed 4 bases, J shed 8 bases, and the junction held 6 bases outside the gene matches. The CDR3 sequence: CASSGTGYGGYTF. CDR3 in DNA: TGTGCCAGCAGTGGGACAGGGTATGGGGGCTACACCTTC.

J is TRBJ2-2 and V is TRBV5-1, with D perhaps matching TRBD2 (5 bases). Looked up from germline, CDR1 is SGHRS and CDR2 is YFSETQ. CDR3 length equals 14 residues. V was shortened by 4 bases and J by 5 bases, with 12 bases between the two germline ends. CDR3 nucleotide sequence: TGCGCCAGCAGCGAGGGTCTGAGTACCGGGGAGCTGTTTTTT. It codes for CASSEGLSTGELFF.

This chain uses TRBV4-1 with TRBJ2-3; 9 nucleotides agree with TRBD2. Losses at the gene ends were 5 bases for V and 0 bases for J; bases not matched to a gene: 12. CDR1 MGHRA and CDR2 YSYEKL come from the germline V gene. There are 18 residues in the CDR3. The CDR3 coding sequence is TGCGCCAGCAGCGCCCAGGCGGGGGGGCCTCCTAGCACAGATACGCAGTATTTT. This gives the protein CASSAQAGGPPSTDTQYF.

This clone was counted once. This sequence joins TRBV7-2 and TRBJ1-5; D gene ambiguous. Trimming stripped 1 base from V and 2 bases from J, with 9 bases between. Per germline, CDR1 SGHTA and CDR2 FQGNSA. This CDR3 comprises 15 residues. CDR3 protein: CASSLVGYGNQPQHF. The CDR3, as DNA: TGTGCCAGCAGCTTAGTGGGTTACGGCAATCAGCCCCAGCATTTT.

For this clone: The sample carries other DNA sequences with the same CDR3. This chain connects TRBV5-6 to TRBJ2-3, with D uncertain. The CDR3 is 13 residues long. V shed 1 base and J shed 1 base, with 4 bases lying between them. Germline loops: CDR1 SGHDT, CDR2 YYEEEE. In DNA, the CDR3 is TGTGCCAGCAGCTTGCTCGGCACAGATACGCAGTATTTT. Its translation is CASSLLGTDTQYF.

The chain carries TRBV11-1 and TRBJ2-3, with D possibly called TRBD1 or TRBD2 (5 bases each). The CDR3 is 15 amino acids. V lost 2 bases, J lost 0 bases, and 9 bases lay in between. Germline CDR1 is SGHAT and CDR2 is FQDESV (reference sequence). The CDR3 loop reads CASSLTGTSTDTQYF. CDR3 bases: TGTGCCAGCAGCTTAACCGGGACCAGCACAGATACGCAGTATTTT. Using reference TRBV11-1 and TRBJ2-3 for the parts outside the CDR3, the full variable domain is EAEVAQSPRYKITEKSQAVAFWCDPISGHATLYWYRQILGQGPELLVQFQDESVVDDSQLPKDRFSAERLKGVDSTLKIQPAELGDSAMYLCASSLTGTSTDTQYFGPGTRLTVL.

The sample holds a few counts of this clone. CDR3 nucleotides: TGTGCCAGCAGTTTATTGGGTCGGGGGCCGGGCACAGATACGCAGTATTTT. Translation: CASSLLGRGPGTDTQYF. V and J are TRBV28 and TRBJ2-3; D tentatively fits TRBD1 or TRBD2 (6 bases each). The CDR3 extends over 17 amino acids. Per germline, CDR1 MDHEN and CDR2 SYDVKM. V was clipped by 1 base and J by 1 base, with 15 bases between them.

This chain uses TRBV5-6 with TRBJ1-2; D is unresolved. Trimming took 3 bases from V and 5 from J, leaving 8 bases between them. CDR3 length equals 12 residues. Germline V gene sequence: CDR1 SGHDT, CDR2 YYEEEE. Here the CDR3 DNA reads TGTGCCAGCAGCTCCAACCGTTATGGCTACACCTTC. It encodes CASSSNRYGYTF.

This clone qualifies as hyperexpanded. The chain links TRBV2 to TRBJ2-7; TRBD1 matches at 7 bases. Germline V lookup: CDR1 SNHLY, CDR2 FYNNEI. Trimming cost V 3 bases and J 5 bases; bases outside gene matches: 16. The CDR3 has 17 amino acids. CDR3 sequence (DNA): TGTGCCAGCAGTGAGCCTTCCGACAGGGTATTTAACGACGAGCAGTACTTC. Its protein is CASSEPSDRVFNDEQYF.

The V gene is TRBV7-2, the J gene TRBJ1-5, with unresolved D. This CDR3 has 13 amino acids. Per germline, CDR1 SGHTA and CDR2 FQGNSA. V was trimmed by 5 bases and J by 5 bases, leaving 10 bases between them. This CDR3 reads CASSLGNYQPQHF. CDR3 DNA sequence: TGTGCCAGCAGCCTCGGTAACTATCAGCCCCAGCATTTT.

The rearrangement joins TRBV4-2 to TRBJ2-7, with D unresolved. Deletions cut 0 bases from V and 5 bases from J, with 8 bases between. This CDR3 contains 13 residues. The germline gives CDR1 LGHNA, CDR2 YNFKEQ. CDR3 coding DNA: TGTGCCAGCAGCCAAGAAATTATAAACGAGCAGTACTTC. Its protein product is CASSQEIINEQYF.

V and J are TRBV19 and TRBJ2-4; no firm D call. The germline gives CDR1 LNHDA, CDR2 SQIVND (reference sequence). The CDR3 runs to 14 residues. With 0 bases removed from V and 5 bases from J, the gap between germline ends came to 8 bases. The CDR3 DNA reads TGTGCCAGTAGTATAGAGGGCCCAGAAAACATTCAGTACTTC. This sequence encodes CASSIEGPENIQYF.

The V gene is TRBV19, the J gene TRBJ1-2; 10 positions agree with TRBD1. The germline CDR1 and CDR2 sequences are LNHDA and SQIVND (reference sequence). V was pared by 3 bases and J by 12 bases, with 10 bases of the junction left unmatched. The CDR3 spans 14 residues. CDR3 bases: TGTGCCAGTAGTATGTTCCCCGGGACAGGGGATGACACCTTC. Residues: CASSMFPGTGDDTF.

The chain couples TRBV6-5 to TRBJ2-1, with 9 positions matching TRBD1. The CDR3 has 15 amino acids. Per the germline V gene, CDR1 is MNHEY and CDR2 is SVGAGI. Germline trimming cut 6 bases from V and 6 bases from J; bases unmatched to any gene: 9. CDR3 DNA sequence: TGTGCCAGCAGCACAGGGACAGGGAACGGCAATGAGCAGTTCTTC. Translation: CASSTGTGNGNEQFF.

This clone was detected only once. This sequence joins TRBV29-1 and TRBJ2-3, with 9 bases that match TRBD1. Unmatched junction bases numbered 2, after V lost 4 bases and J lost 6 bases. Germline-derived CDR1 and CDR2 are SQVTM and ANQGSEA. The CDR3 is 12 amino acids. The CDR3: CSVGQGGDTQYF. The CDR3, as DNA: TGCAGCGTTGGACAGGGGGGGGATACGCAGTATTTT.

The V call is TRBV9, the J call TRBJ1-3; D is unclear. V gave up 3 bases and J gave up 4 bases, with 8 bases separating them. Germline V gives CDR1 SGDLS, CDR2 YYNGEE. The CDR3 has 13 amino acids. The chain's CDR3 is CASSAEGGNTIYF. The CDR3, as DNA: TGTGCCAGCAGCGCGGAGGGAGGAAACACCATATATTTT. Looking up the rest from reference TRBV9 and TRBJ1-3 gives the full variable domain: DSGVTQTPKHLITATGQRVTLRCSPRSGDLSVYWYQQSLDQGLQFLIQYYNGEERAKGNILERFSAQQFPDLHSELNLSSLELGDSALYFCASSAEGGNTIYFGEGSWLTVV.

This clone was seen a few times. The V and J genes are TRBV19 and TRBJ2-3; D gene ambiguous. The V and J ends lost 7 bases and 0 bases respectively, with 17 bases between them. In germline, CDR1 is LNHDA, CDR2 SQIVND (reference sequence). This CDR3 comprises 16 residues. As DNA, the CDR3 is TGTGCCAGTACTCCTCTCGACGCAGGTAGCACAGATACGCAGTATTTT. It encodes CASTPLDAGSTDTQYF.

This clone was counted between two and nine times. The CDR3 loop reads CASSARAVTYEQYF. In DNA, the CDR3 is TGTGCCAGCAGCGCCAGGGCCGTAACCTACGAGCAGTACTTC. The chain has TRBV9 and TRBJ2-7; TRBD1 is a possible D gene (5 bases). V was cut by 3 bases and J by 2 bases, with 12 bases left in between. Germline lookup yields CDR1 SGDLS and CDR2 YYNGEE. This CDR3 contains 14 residues. The entire variable domain, with the rest obtained from reference TRBV9 and TRBJ2-7, is as follows: DSGVTQTPKHLITATGQRVTLRCSPRSGDLSVYWYQQSLDQGLQFLIQYYNGEERAKGNILERFSAQQFPDLHSELNLSSLELGDSALYFCASSARAVTYEQYFGPGTRLTVT.

In its sample, this clone is large. This chain uses TRBV6-5 with TRBJ1-1, with 7 bases aligning to TRBD1. This CDR3 is 14 amino acids long. V gave up 1 base and J gave up 4 bases; unmatched junction bases: 3. CDR1 is MNHEY, CDR2 SVGAGI, per germline. The DNA for the CDR3 is TGTGCCAGCAGTTACTGGCAGGGGGGCACTGAAGCTTTCTTT. Amino acids: CASSYWQGGTEAFF.

This clone is deemed medium-sized. The chain couples TRBV7-2 to TRBJ1-1; D is ambiguous. The V and J ends lost 1 base and 10 bases respectively, with 7 bases between them. Germline-derived CDR1 and CDR2 are SGHTA and FQGNSA. CDR3 length: 11 amino acids. CDR3 amino acids: CASSLVAGAFF. In DNA form, the CDR3 reads TGTGCCAGCAGCTTAGTAGCAGGAGCTTTCTTT.

V usage is TRBV5-1 and J usage is TRBJ1-3; D not certain. Germline V gives CDR1 SGHRS, CDR2 YFSETQ. Trimming took 0 bases from V and 0 from J, leaving 10 bases between them. CDR3 length: 16 amino acids. This CDR3 is CASSLDVGCSGNTIYF. The CDR3 DNA reads as TGCGCCAGCAGCTTGGACGTGGGTTGCTCTGGAAACACCATATATTTT.

This rearrangement joins TRBV6-6 to TRBJ2-1; TRBD1 matches 9 bases. With V trimmed by 10 bases and J by 6 bases, 7 bases remained unmatched. Germline-derived CDR1 and CDR2 are MNHNY and SVGAGI (reference sequence). The CDR3 has 13 amino acids. In nucleotides, the CDR3 is TGTGCCACTGGACAGGGGTATGTCAATGAGCAGTTCTTC. Protein: CATGQGYVNEQFF.

This chain connects TRBV6-5 to TRBJ1-2, with D maybe TRBD1 (5 bases). There are 12 residues in the CDR3. Germline V gene data show CDR1 as MNHEY and CDR2 as SVGAGI. The V end was cut by 2 bases, the J end by 8 bases, with 9 bases between. CDR3: CASSYVGGGYTF. CDR3 coding DNA: TGTGCCAGCAGTTACGTGGGGGGAGGCTACACCTTC.

This clone was detected only a few times. V usage is TRBV10-2 and J usage is TRBJ1-1, with 10 bases lining up with TRBD1. The CDR3 consists of 17 residues. Germline values: CDR1 WSHSY, CDR2 SAAADI. V was clipped by 0 bases and J by 3 bases; unmatched bases: 7. The DNA of the CDR3 is TGCGCCAGCAGTGAGTCGGGGACAGGGGCGCAGTACACTGAAGCTTTCTTT. Translated, it gives CASSESGTGAQYTEAFF.

This sequence joins TRBV2 and TRBJ2-3; 8 nucleotides agree with TRBD1. CDR3 length equals 17 residues. Germline values: CDR1 SNHLY, CDR2 FYNNEI. V lost 5 bases to trimming and J lost 3 bases; unmatched junction nucleotides: 13. CDR3 in DNA: TGTGCCAGCAGTCAGACGCAGGGGGCAACAGGGACAGATACGCAGTATTTT. It translates to CASSQTQGATGTDTQYF.

The V gene is TRBV29-1, the J gene TRBJ2-1, with 8 bases lining up with TRBD2. The V gene end was trimmed by 1 base and the J gene end by 4 bases; junction bases not matched to a gene: 9. The CDR3 spans 16 residues. Looked up from germline, CDR1 is SQVTM and CDR2 is ANQGSEA. The CDR3 loop is CSVEGVPGGVYNEQFF. The DNA of the CDR3 is TGCAGCGTTGAAGGCGTCCCGGGGGGGGTATACAATGAGCAGTTCTTC.

This clone occurred a few times. The CDR3: CASSEEGQALTYGYTF. The CDR3 DNA is TGTGCCAGCAGTGAAGAGGGGCAGGCTCTAACCTATGGCTACACCTTC. V and J are TRBV6-1 and TRBJ1-2, with D possibly being TRBD1 (5 bases). This CDR3 comprises 16 residues. Trimming removed 1 base at V and 4 bases at J, with 16 bases between. Germline CDR1 MNHNS, CDR2 SASEGT.

This rearrangement joins TRBV6-1 to TRBJ2-7, with D perhaps matching TRBD1 (6 bases). The germline V gene encodes CDR1 MNHNS and CDR2 SASEGT. The length of the CDR3 is 15 residues. Trimming left V 4 bases short and J 6 bases short, with 19 bases between. CDR3 loop: CASSVDGRGQGEQYF. The DNA of the CDR3 is TGTGCCAGCAGTGTCGATGGCAGGGGTCAAGGCGAGCAGTACTTC.

CDR3: CAWRARGLPNTGELFF. CDR3 sequence (DNA): TGTGCCTGGAGGGCCCGGGGGCTTCCGAACACCGGGGAGCTGTTTTTT. This chain joins TRBV30 and TRBJ2-2; D is perhaps TRBD1 or TRBD2 (6 bases each). CDR1 GTSNPN and CDR2 SVGIG come from the germline V gene (reference sequence). CDR3 size: 16 residues. The V end lost 3 bases, the J end lost 0 bases, and 14 bases lay between the germline ends. Drawing the rest from reference TRBV30 and TRBJ2-2, the complete variable domain is SQTIHQWPATLVQPVGSPLSLECTVEGTSNPNLYWYRQAAGRGLQLLFYSVGIGQISSEVPQNLSASRPQDRQFILSSKKLLLSDSGFYLCAWRARGLPNTGELFFGEGSRLTVL.

V and J are TRBV9 and TRBJ2-7, with 9 nucleotides matching TRBD2. Germline CDR1 is SGDLS and CDR2 is YYNGEE. The CDR3 is 16 amino acids. After removal of 3 bases from V and 4 bases from J, the junction contained 11 bases not matched to a gene. CDR3 in amino acids: CASSDGGGGAIYEQYF. The CDR3 nucleotides read TGTGCCAGCAGCGACGGCGGCGGGGGGGCCATTTACGAGCAGTACTTC.